A single sample is the source of the 5 T cell receptor beta chains below, sequenced in a study of early T cells in non-severe SARS-CoV-2 infection. A single record per CDR3 protein comes from TCRdb applying MiXCR to the 5' RACE reads. The data show some 44,000 distinct CDR3 sequences, with about 6% seen just once and about 8.3% held by the top ten. The sequencing here drew on whole blood, taken at baseline. These receptors originate from an adult who was a healthcare worker with PCR-confirmed SARS-CoV-2 infection or an uninfected control (not recorded which).

This clonotype was seen only a few times. The chain employs TRBV7-9 and TRBJ2-5; D assignment may be TRBD1 or TRBD2 (6 bases each). Germline CDR1 is SEHNR and CDR2 is FQNEAQ (reference sequence). Trimming stripped 11 bases from V and 2 bases from J, with 21 bases between. CDR3 length equals 15 residues. CDR3 coding DNA: TGTGCCTCAACCTCCGCGGGACACCCACAAGAGACCCAGTACTTC. The encoded protein is CASTSAGHPQETQYF.

This clonotype was observed many times. This chain connects TRBV6-6 to TRBJ1-2; 7 bases map to TRBD1. CDR3 length: 13 residues. Germline CDR1 and CDR2: MNHNY and SVGAGI (reference sequence). With V trimmed by 9 bases and J by 8 bases, 12 bases remained unmatched. The CDR3 region has the DNA TGTGCCAGTCGGGTGGGGACAGATGGCGGCTACACCTTC. It encodes CASRVGTDGGYTF.

There are many counts of this clonotype. V and J are TRBV30 and TRBJ1-6; TRBD1 aligns across 7 bases. Germline lookup yields CDR1 GTSNPN and CDR2 SVGIG (reference sequence). The CDR3 covers 15 residues. V shed 8 bases, J shed 6 bases, and the junction held 13 bases outside the gene matches. The CDR3 reads CAGRTGASFNSPLHF. The CDR3 coding sequence is TGTGCCGGACGAACAGGGGCCAGCTTTAATTCACCCCTCCACTTT. Using reference TRBV30 and TRBJ1-6 for the parts outside the CDR3, the full variable domain is SQTIHQWPATLVQPVGSPLSLECTVEGTSNPNLYWYRQAAGRGLQLLFYSVGIGQISSEVPQNLSASRPQDRQFILSSKKLLLSDSGFYLCAGRTGASFNSPLHFGNGTRLTVT.

The V call is TRBV12-3 or TRBV12-4, the J call TRBJ1-1; 7 nucleotides align to TRBD1. This CDR3 spans 13 amino acids. The ends lost 3 bases at V and 4 bases at J; junction bases unmatched: 2. The CDR3 DNA is TGTGCCAGCAGTTTCAGGGGGATCACTGAAGCTTTCTTT. This encodes CASSFRGITEAFF.

This clonotype was seen repeatedly, ten times or more. This chain links TRBV7-2 with TRBJ2-1; D not resolved. From germline, CDR1 is SGHTA and CDR2 FQGNSA. Trimming took off 5 bases at V and 8 bases at J, with 13 bases between the two ends. The CDR3 has 13 residues. DNA for the CDR3: TGTGCCAGCAGCATAAGTGCAGACTATGAGCAGTTCTTC. Translation gives CASSISADYEQFF.